The 28 T cell receptor beta chains below were found in one sample sequenced in a study of T cells after yellow fever vaccination. MiXCR was run by TCRdb on the 5' RACE reads, yielding one entry per CDR3 protein. Of approximately 250,000 distinct CDR3 sequences listed, approximately 3.8% are singletons. Sequences were derived from PBMCs, sampled 15 days after the yellow fever booster vaccination. Source of these receptors: a man in his late teens or twenties who received the YFV17D yellow fever vaccine.

Ten or more counts support this clonotype. This chain joins TRBV25-1 and TRBJ1-1, with 7 nucleotides matching TRBD1. Germline loops: CDR1 MGHDK, CDR2 SYGVNS. The CDR3 runs to 15 residues. J lost 0 bases, V lost 3 bases, and 4 bases had no gene match. CDR3 sequence (DNA): TGTGCCAGCAGTGACCCAGGGACAGTGAACACTGAAGCTTTCTTT. Translation gives CASSDPGTVNTEAFF.

Ten or more counts support this clonotype. The chain joins TRBV7-2 to TRBJ2-5; 8 bases match TRBD1. The CDR3 is made up of 15 amino acids. V shed 1 base and J 4 bases; nucleotides not matched to a gene: 5. Germline CDR1 is SGHTA and CDR2 is FQGNSA. CDR3: CASSLDRGTGETQYF. CDR3 nucleotide sequence: TGTGCCAGCAGCTTAGACAGGGGGACCGGAGAGACCCAGTACTTC.

This clonotype was found many times. The rearrangement joins TRBV7-3 to TRBJ2-2; D is possibly TRBD2 (6 bases). Between the trimmed V and J ends, which lost 2 bases and 1 base, there was a span of 8 bases. Per the germline V gene, CDR1 is SGHTA and CDR2 is FQGTGA. The CDR3 spans 15 residues. As DNA, the CDR3 is TGTGCCAGCAGCTTAGGGACTCGGAACACCGGGGAGCTGTTTTTT. It translates to CASSLGTRNTGELFF.

This clonotype was picked up many times. The J gene is TRBJ1-6, the V gene TRBV3-1; 8 bases agree with TRBD1. The V segment lost 0 bases and the J segment 9 bases; nucleotides outside the gene matches: 1. The CDR3 totals 14 residues. Looked up from germline, CDR1 is LGHDT and CDR2 is YNNKEL (reference sequence). CDR3 DNA: TGTGCCAGCAGCCAAGACAGGGGGCGTTCACCCCTCCACTTT. Residues: CASSQDRGRSPLHF.

This clonotype was recorded at least ten times. The chain uses TRBV24-1 and TRBJ2-1, with a tentative D call TRBD1 (5 bases). The V and J ends lost 1 base and 5 bases respectively, with 14 bases between them. CDR3 length equals 16 residues. CDR1 is KGHDR, CDR2 SFDVKD, per germline. CDR3 nucleotides: TGTGCCACCAGTGATTTAACCAGGGCCAAAAACAATGAGCAGTTCTTC. Amino acid sequence: CATSDLTRAKNNEQFF.

This clonotype showed up many times. The rearrangement joins TRBV29-1 to TRBJ1-5, with D uncertain. The germline CDR1 and CDR2 sequences are SQVTM and ANQGSEA. The V end lost 4 bases, the J end lost 1 base, and 8 bases lay between the germline ends. This CDR3 is 13 amino acids long. The CDR3 region is CSVVTGSNQPQHF. CDR3 DNA: TGCAGCGTTGTAACGGGCAGCAATCAGCCCCAGCATTTT.

This clonotype was recorded many times. The chain employs TRBV7-6 and TRBJ2-6, with D unresolved. Germline loops: CDR1 SGHVS, CDR2 FNYEAQ. V lost 5 bases and J lost 0, with 17 bases in between. The CDR3 spans 18 residues. This chain's CDR3 is CASSAQPGLSSGANVLTF. The CDR3 DNA follows: TGTGCCAGCAGCGCCCAACCGGGTCTGAGCTCTGGGGCCAACGTCCTGACTTTC.

This clonotype occurred many times. The rearrangement joins TRBV29-1 to TRBJ2-2; weak D call: TRBD1 (6 bases). The CDR3 loop spans 16 amino acids. Trimming left V 6 bases short and J 6 bases short, with 23 bases between. Germline assignment: CDR1 SQVTM and CDR2 ANQGSEA. The DNA for the CDR3 is TGCAGCGTCGCCAGCCTCGCCCTCAGGGGTTCCGGGGAGCTGTTTTTT. Its translation is CSVASLALRGSGELFF.

This clonotype has at least ten counts. The chain recombines TRBV20-1 with TRBJ2-4; 8 bases match TRBD2. This CDR3 has 14 residues. V lost 5 bases to trimming and J lost 9 bases; unmatched junction nucleotides: 12. The V gene's germline CDR1 is DFQATT and CDR2 SNEGSKA (reference sequence). CDR3 coding DNA: TGCAGTGCTCAAACTGCGGGGGGTGTTGGCATTCAGTACTTC. Translation gives CSAQTAGGVGIQYF.

This clonotype has at least ten counts. This CDR3 is CASANVREDTEAFF. The CDR3 region has the DNA TGTGCCAGCGCGAACGTGCGGGAAGACACTGAAGCTTTCTTT. The chain combines TRBV11-2 with TRBJ1-1; D is uncertain. CDR1 and CDR2 (germline): SGHAT, FQNNGV. There are 14 residues in the CDR3. V lost 8 bases to trimming and J lost 3 bases, with 16 bases between them.

Many counts were recorded for this clonotype. The chain has TRBV4-3 and TRBJ2-1; 7 positions agree with TRBD2. Germline lookup yields CDR1 LGHNA and CDR2 YSLEER. V dropped 0 bases and J dropped 0; count of bases not matched to a gene: 11. This CDR3 comprises 19 residues. The CDR3 DNA sequence: TGCGCCAGCAGCCAAGAAGGCCTTGGCGGCGGGAGCTCCTACAATGAGCAGTTCTTC. This codes for CASSQEGLGGGSSYNEQFF.

Ten or more counts support this clonotype. The chain is built from TRBV6-2 or TRBV6-3 and TRBJ1-5; a weak D match, TRBD1 (5 bases). Trimming took off 6 bases at V and 0 bases at J, with 12 bases between the two ends. Per the germline V gene, CDR1 is MNHEY and CDR2 is SVGEGT. This CDR3 has 15 residues. DNA for the CDR3: TGTGCCAGCAGCTATGGGACTTATAGCAATCAGCCCCAGCATTTT. Translated: CASSYGTYSNQPQHF.

This clonotype was found many times. The V call is TRBV21-1, the J call TRBJ2-7; the D call of TRBD1 is as the table states it, not checked on the DNA. TRBV21-1 is given as a pseudogene. The CDR3 is 14 amino acids. CDR3 in DNA: TGTGCCAGCAGCAGGACGGTACAGGGGCACGAGCAGTACGTC. Protein product: CASSRTVQGHEQYV.

This clonotype was seen at least ten times. The chain couples TRBV19 to TRBJ2-2; D might be TRBD1 (5 bases). V was trimmed by 7 bases and J by 1 base, leaving 10 bases between them. The CDR3 is 14 amino acids. In germline, CDR1 is LNHDA, CDR2 SQIVND (reference sequence). The chain's CDR3 is CASNLGVNTGELFF. As DNA, the CDR3 is TGTGCCAGTAACCTAGGGGTGAACACCGGGGAGCTGTTTTTT.

This clonotype was detected ten times or more. The chain uses TRBV6-5 and TRBJ1-5; D not resolved. The CDR3 is made up of 16 amino acids. Trimming took off 5 bases at V and 2 bases at J, with 16 bases between the two ends. The germline CDR1 and CDR2 sequences are MNHEY and SVGAGI. CDR3 sequence reads: CASSPRTNLGNQPQHF. The CDR3 bases are TGTGCCAGCAGTCCGCGGACGAACCTGGGCAATCAGCCCCAGCATTTT.

This clonotype was seen more than once but under ten times. This chain uses TRBV5-4 with TRBJ2-5, with 8 bases identical to TRBD2. V trimming: 4 bases; J trimming: 4 bases; junction bases outside the gene matches: 9. The CDR3 covers 15 residues. Germline loops: CDR1 SGHNT, CDR2 YYREEE (reference sequence). CDR3 nucleotide sequence: TGTGCCAGCAGCCTACGATTAGCGGGACTAGAGACCCAGTACTTC. Encoded protein: CASSLRLAGLETQYF.

This clonotype was observed many times. The chain is built from TRBV12-3 or TRBV12-4 and TRBJ2-1; D unresolved. Trimming pared 5 bases from V and 0 bases from J, leaving 8 bases between. The CDR3 loop spans 14 amino acids. The CDR3 reads CASSGDVSYNEQFF. CDR3 sequence (DNA): TGTGCCAGCAGTGGAGACGTCTCCTACAATGAGCAGTTCTTC.

This clonotype came up many times. V and J are TRBV12-3 or TRBV12-4 and TRBJ1-2; D is unclear. V shed 5 bases and J shed 4 bases, with 8 bases lying between them. This CDR3 region has 12 residues. The CDR3 region is CASSLLAYGYTF. The CDR3 DNA reads as TGTGCCAGCAGTCTCCTGGCCTATGGCTACACCTTC.

This clonotype occurred many times. The gene calls are TRBV28 and TRBJ1-1; D not certain. The CDR3 runs to 14 residues. Trimming removed 7 bases at V and 3 bases at J, with 15 bases between. The germline CDR1 and CDR2 sequences are MDHEN and SYDVKM. CDR3 in amino acids: CASKIAIVDTEAFF. Here the CDR3 DNA reads TGTGCCAGCAAAATTGCGATTGTCGACACTGAAGCTTTCTTT.

The chain combines TRBV18 with TRBJ1-2; D remains unclear. Trimming pared 3 bases from V and 8 bases from J, leaving 22 bases between. CDR1 is KGHSH, CDR2 LQKENI, per germline. The CDR3 extends over 16 amino acids. The CDR3: CASSPQRATAQDGYTF. CDR3 sequence (DNA): TGTGCCAGCTCACCTCAACGGGCGACTGCCCAGGACGGCTACACCTTC. Full variable domain (remainder filled in from reference TRBV18 and TRBJ1-2): NAGVMQNPRHLVRRRGQEARLRCSPMKGHSHVYWYRQLPEEGLKFMVYLQKENIIDESGMPKERFSAEFPKEGPSILRIQQVVRGDSAAYFCASSPQRATAQDGYTFGSGTRLTVV.

This clonotype has at least ten counts. This chain joins TRBV2 and TRBJ2-3; 7 bases agree with TRBD2. The V and J ends lost 4 bases and 6 bases, in that order; junction bases with no gene match: 4. The CDR3 length is 13 residues. Germline CDR1 SNHLY, CDR2 FYNNEI. CDR3 nucleotide sequence: TGTGCCAGCAGTGCCCGGGGGGAGGATACGCAGTATTTT. Translation: CASSARGEDTQYF.

Note on this clonotype: A read error may explain this, as a much larger clone is one base away. The chain carries TRBV20-1 and TRBJ2-5; 7 bases line up with TRBD2. This CDR3 region has 12 residues. In germline, CDR1 is DFQATT, CDR2 SNEGSKA (reference sequence). CDR3 in amino acids: CSARSGEETEYF. CDR3 coding DNA: TGCAGTGCTCGGAGCGGGGAAGAGACCGAGTACTTC.

The V call is TRBV28, the J call TRBJ2-5, with D possibly being TRBD1 (5 bases). Per germline, CDR1 MDHEN and CDR2 SYDVKM. CDR3 length: 13 residues. Trimming took off 6 bases at V and 1 base at J, with 9 bases between the two ends. The CDR3 sequence: CASRPQGQETQYF. The CDR3 DNA sequence: TGTGCCAGCAGGCCCCAGGGCCAAGAGACCCAGTACTTC. Full variable domain (missing parts from reference TRBV28 and TRBJ2-5): DVKVTQSSRYLVKRTGEKVFLECVQDMDHENMFWYRQDPGLGLRLIYFSYDVKMKEKGDIPEGYSVSREKKERFSLILESASTNQTSMYLCASRPQGQETQYFGPGTRLLVL.

This clonotype was observed at least ten times. The chain recombines TRBV10-3 with TRBJ2-7; D unresolved. The germline V gene encodes CDR1 ENHRY and CDR2 SYGVKD. The V and J ends lost 0 bases and 3 bases respectively, with 9 bases between them. The length of the CDR3 is 14 residues. This chain's CDR3 is CAISESGIYYEQYF. CDR3 in DNA: TGTGCCATCAGTGAGTCTGGGATATACTACGAGCAGTACTTC.

The rearrangement joins TRBV11-1 to TRBJ2-1; no reliable D call. CDR1 is SGHAT, CDR2 FQDESV, per germline (reference sequence). Deletions cut 5 bases from V and 6 bases from J, with 8 bases between. The CDR3 covers 12 residues. The CDR3 nucleotides are TGTGCCAGCAGCAAACCTAGCAATGAGCAGTTCTTC. Its translation is CASSKPSNEQFF.

This clonotype came up many times. The chain carries TRBV7-2 and TRBJ1-4, with D uncertain. The CDR3 totals 15 residues. Germline V gives CDR1 SGHTA, CDR2 FQGNSA. Trimming shortened V by 1 base and J by 7 bases, and 13 bases separated the two germline ends. The CDR3 here is CASSLEGGRLEKLFF. CDR3 in DNA: TGTGCCAGCAGCTTAGAAGGTGGCCGACTTGAAAAACTGTTTTTT.

This clonotype was detected many times. The genes are TRBV10-3 and TRBJ2-1; 9 bases are a match to TRBD2. After removal of 3 bases from V and 5 bases from J, the junction contained 2 bases not matched to a gene. The CDR3 totals 14 residues. Germline CDR1 reads ENHRY; CDR2 reads SYGVKD. DNA of the CDR3: TGTGCCATCAGTGACGGGACTAGCCACAATGAGCAGTTCTTC. Protein sequence: CAISDGTSHNEQFF.

This clonotype was counted many times. The gene calls are TRBV5-6 and TRBJ1-6; no clear D. The CDR3 consists of 16 residues. The V gene's germline CDR1 is SGHDT and CDR2 YYEEEE. Trimming pared 1 base from V and 0 bases from J, leaving 8 bases between. The CDR3 DNA reads TGTGCCAGCAGCTTGACTAGGGCCTCCTATAATTCACCCCTCCACTTT. Its translation is CASSLTRASYNSPLHF. Combining the CDR3 with reference TRBV5-6 and TRBJ1-6 gives the whole variable domain DAGVTQSPTHLIKTRGQQVTLRCSPKSGHDTVSWYQQALGQGPQFIFQYYEEEERQRGNFPDRFSGHQFPNYSSELNVNALLLGDSALYLCASSLTRASYNSPLHFGNGTRLTVT.